A selection of T cell receptor beta chains follows, all from one sample in a study of T cells after yellow fever vaccination. TCRdb itself ran the 5' RACE reads through MiXCR, one entry per CDR3 protein. The sample consists of 450,000 to 600,000 distinct CDR3 sequences, roughly 12% of them appearing once. This specimen was PBMCs, taken on the day of the yellow fever booster vaccination. The receptors derive from a man aged 25-45 years who received the YFV17D yellow fever vaccine. Each CDR3 is given with its conserved first and last residue. Fields, in order: CDR3 length, J gene, clone size, V gene, D gene, CDR3 DNA, CDR3 protein. D genes are given only for firm matches. A clone size is listed for some rows: how often the clone was seen (once, few, many), or a class if it is expanded.

13	TRBJ1-2	.	TRBV20-1	.	TGCAGTGCCGCATCAGGGCCCTACTATGGCTACACCTTC	CSAASGPYYGYTF
23	TRBJ2-2	few	TRBV5-1	.	TGCGCCAGCAGCTTGGCGGGGCCGGGCGAGCGGTCCTCCCCCGGTGGGTACACCGGGGAGCTGTTTTTT	CASSLAGPGERSSPGGYTGELFF
13	TRBJ2-7	few	TRBV4-3	.	TGCGCCAGCAGCCAAGAGTTTCGCATGGAGCAGTACTTC	CASSQEFRMEQYF
15	TRBJ1-6	few	TRBV28	TRBD1	TGTGCCAGAAGATCCCGGGACAGGGGTAATTCACCCCTCCACTTT	CARRSRDRGNSPLHF
14	TRBJ2-7	.	TRBV12-3/TRBV12-4	TRBD2	TGTGCCAGCACCCCTCTAGCGGGAGTAGGAGAGCAGTACTTC	CASTPLAGVGEQYF
17	TRBJ1-4	.	TRBV30	.	TGTGCCTGGAGTGAGGCCCAAACGTCAGCCTACAATGAAAAACTGTTTTTT	CAWSEAQTSAYNEKLFF
14	TRBJ2-4	.	TRBV10-3	.	TGTGCCATCAGTGAGTCGGCCAGCAGAAACATTCAGTACTTC	CAISESASRNIQYF
15	TRBJ2-1	.	TRBV12-3/TRBV12-4	TRBD1	TGTGCCAGCAGTTCGGGACAGGGGGATTGGAATGAGCAGTTCTTC	CASSSGQGDWNEQFF
12	TRBJ1-6	.	TRBV30	.	TGTGCCTGGAGTGTCCCCCACGCGACCCTCCACTTT	CAWSVPHATLHF
15	TRBJ2-1	.	TRBV29-1	.	TGCAGCCTGACGAATCCAAGGGGCGGTAGGAATGAGCAGTTCTTC	CSLTNPRGGRNEQFF
16	TRBJ1-5	.	TRBV27	TRBD1	TGTGCCAGCAGTCCAACGGGACAGGGGGCATTATGGCCCCAGCATTTT	CASSPTGQGALWPQHF
17	TRBJ2-3	few	TRBV20-1	.	TGCAGTGCTAGAGATCCCCAGCAGACTTTTAGCACAGATACGCAGTATTTT	CSARDPQQTFSTDTQYF
15	TRBJ1-2	.	TRBV6-1	.	TGTGCCAGCAGGGGCCAGAAGGCGGGGGGCTATGGCTACACCTTC	CASRGQKAGGYGYTF
13	TRBJ1-2	.	TRBV25-1	.	TGTGCCAGCAGCACAGGAGGGGACTATGGCTACACCTTC	CASSTGGDYGYTF
14	TRBJ2-5	.	TRBV14	.	TGTGCCAGCAGCCAATACTACCGACAAGAGACCCAGTACTTC	CASSQYYRQETQYF
15	TRBJ2-7	few	TRBV29-1	TRBD2	TGCAGCGCCTTGCGGGAGGGGGGGTCCTCCTACGAGCAGTACTTC	CSALREGGSSYEQYF
14	TRBJ2-7	.	TRBV28	TRBD2	TGTGCCAGCAGTTTTCCGGGAGGCCCCCGGGAGCAGTACTTC	CASSFPGGPREQYF
14	TRBJ2-2	.	TRBV20-1	.	TGCAGTGCTAGGAGGCAGGGGAGGGCCGGGGAGCTGTTTTTT	CSARRQGRAGELFF
14	TRBJ1-4	few	TRBV7-9	.	TGTGCCAGCAGCTTACGGGGGGCAGCTGAAAAACTGTTTTTT	CASSLRGAAEKLFF
12	TRBJ2-7	.	TRBV21-1	.	TGTGCCAGCAGCACTACTAGACGGGTACCTAAGTTT	CASSTTRRVPKF
15	TRBJ2-2	.	TRBV5-1	TRBD2	TGCGCCAGCAGCTTCGGGAGGACCGACACCGGGGAGCTGTTTTTT	CASSFGRTDTGELFF
16	TRBJ2-3	.	TRBV6-5	.	TGTGCCAGCAGTTACGGGGGGATCGGGTTGACAGATACGCAGTATTTT	CASSYGGIGLTDTQYF
15	TRBJ2-5	.	TRBV20-1	TRBD1	TGCAGTGCCCCCCTATCAGGGGGCATTCGGAAGACCCAGTACTTC	CSAPLSGGIRKTQYF
11	TRBJ2-1	.	TRBV6-2/TRBV6-3	.	TGTGCCAGCAGGTATCGTGGGGGGCAGTTCTTC	CASRYRGGQFF
19	TRBJ2-2	few	TRBV5-4	TRBD2	TGTGCCAGCAGCTTGGTCGTGGCTAGCGGGAGGCGGAACACCGGGGAGCTGTTTTTT	CASSLVVASGRRNTGELFF
16	TRBJ1-4	few	TRBV15	.	TGTGCCACCAGCAAACAACCCGACAGGCTTAATGAAAAACTGTTTTTT	CATSKQPDRLNEKLFF
13	TRBJ2-7	.	TRBV10-3	TRBD2	TGTGCCACCGCGACTAGCGGGATGTACGAGCAGTACTTC	CATATSGMYEQYF
15	TRBJ2-1	.	TRBV5-1	.	TGCGCCAGCAGCCCCTTTGGGCAGATCGACAATGAGCAGTTCTTC	CASSPFGQIDNEQFF
13	TRBJ2-5	.	TRBV7-2	.	TGTGCCAGCAGCTCGCATCAGCACGAGACCCAGTACTTC	CASSSHQHETQYF
17	TRBJ2-3	.	TRBV20-1	TRBD2	TGCAGTGCTAGAGGACGTGGGAGGGCCTTTTGGCAAGATACGCAGTATTTT	CSARGRGRAFWQDTQYF
14	TRBJ2-1	.	TRBV5-1	.	TGCGCCAGCAGTTGGGACGCTGGTTTTGATGAGCAGTTCTTC	CASSWDAGFDEQFF
14	TRBJ2-7	.	TRBV2	TRBD2	TGTGCCAGCAGGAGAGTTAGCGGGACGTACGAGCAGTACTTC	CASRRVSGTYEQYF
16	TRBJ2-5	many	TRBV2	.	TGTGCCAGCAGCGCCGACGCCGGGACTCCTAAGGAGACCCAGTACTTC	CASSADAGTPKETQYF
21	TRBJ2-6	once	TRBV3-1	.	TGTGCCAGCAGCCCTGGAAATACGGCAGGGCTTGGGTCCTCTGGGGCCAACGTCCTGACTTTC	CASSPGNTAGLGSSGANVLTF
8	TRBJ1-4	few	TRBV20-1	TRBD1	TGCAGTGCGGGACAGAGGATTTTT	CSAGQRIF
14	TRBJ2-7	.	TRBV5-4	.	TGTGCCAGCGGGGGCGGCGGGAGCAGCTACGAGCAGTACTTC	CASGGGGSSYEQYF
15	TRBJ1-6	.	TRBV4-1	.	TGCGCCAGCAGCCAAGGGGGCAGTTTACTTTCACCCCTCCACTTT	CASSQGGSLLSPLHF
14	TRBJ2-7	few	TRBV7-6	.	TGTGCCAGCAGCTTAGCAACCGGGAATGGCGAGCAGTACTTC	CASSLATGNGEQYF
16	TRBJ2-2	.	TRBV11-3	.	TGTGCCAGCAGCTTACTCTCCCAGAAACAGGGCGGGGAGCTGTTTTTT	CASSLLSQKQGGELFF
15	TRBJ2-7	.	TRBV7-2	.	TGTGCCAGCAGCTTAAGGACGTCTCCGGTCTACGAGCAGTACTTC	CASSLRTSPVYEQYF
13	TRBJ2-1	many	TRBV7-6	.	TGTGCCAGCAGCCCGGGGGCGGGCTGGGAGCAGTTCTTC	CASSPGAGWEQFF
14	TRBJ2-2	.	TRBV9	TRBD2	TGTGCCACCACTAGCGATCCCTATGCCGGGGAGCTGTTTTTT	CATTSDPYAGELFF
14	TRBJ2-3	.	TRBV7-9	.	TGTGCCAGCAGCTTTCACCAGAGCACAGATACGCAGTATTTT	CASSFHQSTDTQYF
16	TRBJ2-5	.	TRBV11-2	.	TGTGCCAGCACCATCAACCCACGGGGGAGCCAAGAGACCCAGTACTTC	CASTINPRGSQETQYF